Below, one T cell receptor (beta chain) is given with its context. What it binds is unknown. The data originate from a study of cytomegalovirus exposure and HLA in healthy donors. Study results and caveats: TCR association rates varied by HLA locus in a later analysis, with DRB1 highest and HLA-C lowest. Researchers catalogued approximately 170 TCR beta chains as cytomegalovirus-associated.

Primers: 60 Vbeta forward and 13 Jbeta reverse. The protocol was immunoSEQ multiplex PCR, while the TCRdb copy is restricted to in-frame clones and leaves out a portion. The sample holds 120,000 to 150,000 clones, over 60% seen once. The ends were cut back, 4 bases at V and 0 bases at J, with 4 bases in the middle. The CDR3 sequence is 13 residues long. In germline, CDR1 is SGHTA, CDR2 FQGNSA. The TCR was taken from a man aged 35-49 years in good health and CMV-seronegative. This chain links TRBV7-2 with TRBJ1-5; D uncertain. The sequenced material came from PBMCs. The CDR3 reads CASSSNSNQPQHF. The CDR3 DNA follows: TGTGCCAGCAGCTCAAATAGCAATCAGCCCCAGCATTTT.